This T cell receptor beta chain was retrieved from a study of PD-1 blockade in classical Hodgkin lymphoma. Specified time point: cycle 4 day 1 (C4D1), after more than five weeks of nivolumab. There was relapse after autologous stem cell transplantation in every patient, and there was variation in brentuximab vedotin exposure. The best responses consisted of complete response, partial response or progressive disease. General observations from the study: Patients with a complete response exhibited baseline diversity comparable to newly diagnosed patients. While CD8+ TCR diversity did not rise significantly by C4D1, CD4+ TCR diversity did.

Between the trimmed V and J ends, which lost 5 bases and 5 bases, there was a span of 15 bases. CDR3 length equals 14 residues. The germline CDR1 and CDR2 sequences are MNHEY and SMNVEV (reference sequence). Assay: immunoSEQ multiplex PCR; the TCRdb copy retains only in-frame clones and omits some. The repertoire includes tens of thousands of clones, around 69% of them detected once, and over 2% sits in the top ten. Comment on this clone: Its target is not known.

Here the sequenced sample was peripheral blood mononuclear cells (PBMCs), taken before the fourth cycle of nivolumab. This chain connects TRBV27 to TRBJ1-2, with no clear D. This sequence originates from a human donor with classical Hodgkin lymphoma. DNA for the CDR3: TGTGCCAGCAGTGCACGAAACGGGGTGTATGGCTACACCTTC. It yields the protein CASSARNGVYGYTF.